These T cell receptor beta chains were read from a single sample in a study of T cell responses to AZD1222 COVID-19 vaccine. TCRdb's table, derived via immunoSEQ multiplex PCR, lists solely in-frame clones and lacks some. Among roughly 150,000 clones listed, less than 95% were seen once. This specimen consisted of peripheral blood, obtained on day 0 of AZD1222 vaccination. The receptors come from an adult in good health. Each CDR3 is given with its conserved first and last residue. D genes are given only for firm matches. For some rows the clone size is stated as once, few or many, or as a class when expanded; others skip it.

V: TRBV2
J: TRBJ1-2
size: .
D: TRBD1
CDR3: CASTKQGLGYYGYTF
DNA: TGTGCCAGCACCAAACAGGGGTTAGGGTACTATGGCTACACCTTC

V: TRBV20-1
J: TRBJ1-6
size: .
D: .
CDR3: CSASRDSPLHF
DNA: TGCAGTGCCTCGAGGGACTCACCCCTCCACTTT

V: TRBV7-9
J: TRBJ2-5
size: .
D: .
CDR3: CASSGSETQYF
DNA: TGTGCCAGCAGCGGATCGGAGACCCAGTACTTC

V: TRBV19
J: TRBJ1-2
size: .
D: TRBD1
CDR3: CAPRPGTGEDGYTF
DNA: TGTGCCCCCCGCCCCGGGACAGGGGAAGATGGCTACACCTTC

V: TRBV30
J: TRBJ2-7
size: .
D: TRBD1
CDR3: CAWSDRDSSYEQYF
DNA: TGTGCCTGGAGTGACCGGGACAGCTCCTACGAGCAGTACTTC

V: TRBV7-2
J: TRBJ2-7
size: .
D: TRBD1
CDR3: CASSSAGTGYHEQYF
DNA: TGTGCCAGCAGCTCCGCCGGGACAGGGTACCACGAGCAGTACTTC

V: TRBV29-1
J: TRBJ2-7
size: once
D: TRBD2
CDR3: CSVEALTSGRYEQYF
DNA: TGCAGCGTTGAAGCCTTGACTAGCGGGAGGTACGAGCAGTACTTC

V: TRBV5-4
J: TRBJ1-2
size: .
D: TRBD1
CDR3: CASSLTGVSYGYTF
DNA: TGTGCCAGCAGCTTGACAGGGGTGAGCTATGGCTACACCTTC

V: TRBV5-1
J: TRBJ1-2
size: .
D: .
CDR3: CASSLVGGPEIYGYTF
DNA: TGCGCCAGCAGCTTGGTTGGGGGCCCTGAAATCTATGGCTACACCTTC

V: TRBV4-1
J: TRBJ1-6
size: .
D: .
CDR3: CASSLGNSPLHF
DNA: TGCGCCAGCAGCCTGGGGAATTCACCCCTCCACTTT

V: TRBV18
J: TRBJ1-2
size: .
D: .
CDR3: CASSPRQGDNYGYTF
DNA: TGTGCCAGCTCACCACGGCAGGGTGATAACTATGGCTACACCTTC

V: TRBV18
J: TRBJ1-2
size: .
D: .
CDR3: CASSPTELRVGHGYTF
DNA: TGTGCCAGCTCACCTACGGAACTACGAGTGGGGCACGGCTACACCTTC

V: TRBV19
J: TRBJ2-1
size: .
D: TRBD2
CDR3: CASSSHGLAGGGYYYNEQFF
DNA: TGTGCCAGTAGTTCCCACGGACTAGCGGGGGGAGGGTACTACTACAATGAGCAGTTCTTC

V: TRBV2
J: TRBJ2-3
size: .
D: .
CDR3: CASSEGPGVGDTQYF
DNA: TGTGCCAGCAGTGAAGGGCCCGGGGTGGGAGATACGCAGTATTTT

V: TRBV3-1/TRBV3-2
J: TRBJ1-1
size: .
D: .
CDR3: CASSQTVGTEAFF
DNA: TGTGCCAGCAGCCAAACCGTGGGAACTGAAGCTTTCTTT

V: TRBV10-3
J: TRBJ1-3
size: .
D: .
CDR3: CAISSGRGNTIYF
DNA: TGTGCCATCAGCTCAGGGCGCGGAAACACCATATATTTT

V: TRBV7-9
J: TRBJ2-2
size: once
D: .
CDR3: CASSPMVSGSGELFF
DNA: TGTGCCAGCAGCCCAATGGTGTCGGGGAGCGGGGAGCTGTTTTTT

V: TRBV29-1
J: TRBJ1-6
size: .
D: TRBD1
CDR3: CSVGGQGVNSPLHF
DNA: TGCAGCGTTGGAGGACAGGGAGTTAATTCACCCCTCCACTTT

V: TRBV7-2
J: TRBJ2-3
size: few
D: TRBD2
CDR3: CASSRPAGRQGAQYF
DNA: TGTGCCAGCAGCCGCCCAGCGGGACGCCAAGGGGCGCAGTATTTT

V: TRBV29-1
J: TRBJ1-4
size: .
D: TRBD1
CDR3: CSVGDSKNEKLFF
DNA: TGCAGCGTTGGGGACAGCAAAAATGAAAAACTGTTTTTT

V: TRBV6-6
J: TRBJ1-3
size: .
D: .
CDR3: CASRDTYSSGNTIYF
DNA: TGTGCCAGCAGGGACACCTATAGCTCTGGAAACACCATATATTTT

V: TRBV7-2
J: TRBJ2-5
size: .
D: TRBD2
CDR3: CASSSTGTSGGVETQYF
DNA: TGTGCCAGCAGCTCCACCGGGACTAGCGGAGGGGTGGAGACCCAGTACTTC

V: TRBV5-1
J: TRBJ2-1
size: .
D: .
CDR3: CASSLPRNEQFF
DNA: TGCGCCAGCAGCTTGCCGCGCAATGAGCAGTTCTTC

V: TRBV9
J: TRBJ2-1
size: .
D: .
CDR3: CASSPPTGPYNEQFF
DNA: TGTGCCAGCAGCCCTCCTACGGGACCCTACAATGAGCAGTTCTTC

V: TRBV5-3
J: TRBJ1-2
size: .
D: TRBD1
CDR3: CARRPRDRGSNYGYTF
DNA: TGTGCCAGAAGGCCCCGGGACAGGGGGTCTAACTATGGCTACACCTTC

V: TRBV19
J: TRBJ2-3
size: .
D: TRBD2
CDR3: CASSIGRGNSDTQYF
DNA: TGTGCCAGTAGTATCGGGCGGGGGAATTCAGATACGCAGTATTTT

V: TRBV5-4
J: TRBJ2-7
size: few
D: .
CDR3: CASSSQAPRAKQYF
DNA: TGTGCCAGCAGCTCCCAGGCTCCGAGGGCAAAGCAGTACTTC

V: TRBV4-1
J: TRBJ1-6
size: few
D: .
CDR3: CASSQVDMGFYNSPLHF
DNA: TGCGCCAGCAGCCAAGTTGATATGGGATTCTATAATTCACCCCTCCACTTT

V: TRBV29-1
J: TRBJ1-2
size: .
D: .
CDR3: CSAEAQGPFYGYTF
DNA: TGCAGCGCGGAGGCTCAGGGACCTTTCTATGGCTACACCTTC

V: TRBV27
J: TRBJ2-7
size: few
D: .
CDR3: CASSTGTLAYEQYF
DNA: TGTGCCAGCAGCACCGGGACGCTCGCCTACGAGCAGTACTTC

V: TRBV10-3
J: TRBJ1-2
size: .
D: .
CDR3: CAITSGNLGYTF
DNA: TGTGCCATCACCAGCGGGAATCTTGGCTACACCTTC

V: TRBV7-9
J: TRBJ2-7
size: .
D: TRBD2
CDR3: CASSLASGGAKEQYF
DNA: TGTGCCAGCAGCTTAGCTAGCGGGGGGGCCAAGGAGCAGTACTTC

V: TRBV7-2
J: TRBJ1-2
size: .
D: TRBD1
CDR3: CASSSRQGNYGYTF
DNA: TGTGCCAGCAGCTCCAGACAGGGCAACTATGGCTACACCTTC

V: TRBV5-1
J: TRBJ1-6
size: .
D: TRBD1
CDR3: CASSSGTGGLRGNSPLHF
DNA: TGCGCCAGCAGCTCCGGGACAGGGGGGCTTCGGGGAAATTCACCCCTCCACTTT

V: TRBV7-2
J: TRBJ2-1
size: .
D: TRBD2
CDR3: CASSFSGGTYNEQFF
DNA: TGTGCCAGCAGCTTTAGCGGGGGGACCTACAATGAGCAGTTCTTC

V: TRBV10-3
J: TRBJ1-2
size: .
D: .
CDR3: CAISANGGVYGYTF
DNA: TGTGCCATCAGTGCGAACGGAGGGGTCTATGGCTACACCTTC

V: TRBV25-1
J: TRBJ2-3
size: .
D: .
CDR3: CASSEYAGYTQYF
DNA: TGTGCCAGCAGTGAATACGCAGGGTATACGCAGTATTTT

V: TRBV19
J: TRBJ1-1
size: .
D: .
CDR3: CASRITLSTEAFF
DNA: TGTGCCAGTAGGATAACCTTGAGCACTGAAGCTTTCTTT

V: TRBV29-1
J: TRBJ2-1
size: .
D: .
CDR3: CSVEVGYNEQFF
DNA: TGCAGCGTTGAAGTGGGATACAATGAGCAGTTCTTC

V: TRBV15
J: TRBJ2-6
size: .
D: .
CDR3: CATSRGYAGTGANVLTF
DNA: TGTGCCACCAGCAGAGGCTACGCCGGGACTGGGGCCAACGTCCTGACTTTC

V: TRBV28
J: TRBJ1-6
size: .
D: .
CDR3: CASSPLDVSSYNSPLHF
DNA: TGTGCCAGCAGCCCCTTGGACGTTAGCTCCTATAATTCACCCCTCCACTTT

V: TRBV2
J: TRBJ2-2
size: .
D: TRBD1
CDR3: CASRRDSTGELFF
DNA: TGTGCCAGCAGGAGGGACAGCACCGGGGAGCTGTTTTTT